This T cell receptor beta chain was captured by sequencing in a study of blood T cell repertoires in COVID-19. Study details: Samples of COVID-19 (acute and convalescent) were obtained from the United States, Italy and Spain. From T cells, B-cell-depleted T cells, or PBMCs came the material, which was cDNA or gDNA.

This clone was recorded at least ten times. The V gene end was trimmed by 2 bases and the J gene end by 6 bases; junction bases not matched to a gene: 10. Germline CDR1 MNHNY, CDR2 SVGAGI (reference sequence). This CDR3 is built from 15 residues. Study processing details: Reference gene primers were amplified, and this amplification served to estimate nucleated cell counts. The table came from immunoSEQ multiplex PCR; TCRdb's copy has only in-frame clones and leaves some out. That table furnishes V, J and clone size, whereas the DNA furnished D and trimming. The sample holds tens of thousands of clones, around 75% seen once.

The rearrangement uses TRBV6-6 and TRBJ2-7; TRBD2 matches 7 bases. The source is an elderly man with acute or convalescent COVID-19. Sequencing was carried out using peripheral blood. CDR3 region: CASSYGAGAPGEQYF. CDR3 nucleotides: TGTGCCAGCAGTTACGGGGCGGGAGCCCCTGGCGAGCAGTACTTC.